The source of this T cell receptor (beta chain) is a study of shared clonotypes between healthy human individuals. This clone was counted between two and nine times. Germline is not matched at one junction end, which may reflect a read error. The table came from immunoSEQ multiplex PCR; TCRdb's copy has only in-frame clones and leaves some out. Of around 2,000,000 clones in the sample, 90% to 95% are singletons; the top ten hold roughly 0.13%. This CDR3 region has 11 residues. From germline, CDR1 is LGHNT and CDR2 FRNRAP. The sequence was collected from a man aged 18 to 35 in good health. The chain joins TRBV12-5 to TRBJ1-2; 7 bases fit TRBD1. The sequenced sample consisted of naive CD4+ T cells sorted from blood. Subset in this sample: CD45RA+ positively selected. Here the CDR3 reads CASGSPRDSLF. CDR3 nucleotides: TGTGCTAGTGGTTCCCCCCGGGACAGTCTCTTC.